Below, 18 T cell receptor beta chains from the same sample are listed, as sequenced in a study of T cell changes during pregnancy in multiple sclerosis. Only in-frame clones appear in the TCRdb table, and some are missing; sequencing was by immunoSEQ multiplex PCR. The data show 55,000 to 70,000 clones, with under 95% seen just once and less than 1.5% held by the top ten. The starting material was peripheral blood, obtained in the third trimester of pregnancy. Receptor source: a female donor in good health, enrolled as a control in a pregnancy study.

The gene calls are TRBV4-2 and TRBJ2-7; 8 nucleotides align to TRBD1. Trimming at V came to 3 bases and at J to 3 bases, leaving 4 bases not matched to a gene. CDR1 is LGHNA and CDR2 is YNFKEQ in the germline V gene. The CDR3 loop spans 14 amino acids. In DNA form, the CDR3 reads TGTGCCAGCAGCCACATCGGACAGGGCTACGAGCAGTACTTC. Its translation: CASSHIGQGYEQYF.

This chain joins TRBV7-2 and TRBJ1-6, with 7 bases lining up with TRBD1. Germline CDR1 is SGHTA and CDR2 is FQGNSA. CDR3 length: 14 residues. Germline trimming cut 5 bases from V and 7 bases from J; bases unmatched to any gene: 5. CDR3 sequence (DNA): TGTGCCAGCAGCGCGGGACAGCGAAATTCACCCCTCCACTTT. Residues: CASSAGQRNSPLHF.

This chain links TRBV13 with TRBJ2-3, with 7 bases identical to TRBD1. The germline V gene encodes CDR1 PRHDT and CDR2 FYEKMQ (reference sequence). V gave up 2 bases and J gave up 0 bases; unmatched junction bases: 14. There are 19 residues in the CDR3. This chain's CDR3 is CASSLRTGEWKGSTDTQYF. DNA for the CDR3: TGTGCCAGCAGCTTACGGACAGGCGAATGGAAAGGGAGCACAGATACGCAGTATTTT.

This chain joins TRBV9 and TRBJ2-5, with a possible D match to TRBD1 (5 bases). CDR3 length: 14 residues. V gave up 5 bases and J gave up 1 base, with 12 bases separating them. The germline V gene has CDR1 SGDLS and CDR2 YYNGEE. This chain's CDR3 is CASSSPDTQETQYF. CDR3 nucleotide sequence: TGTGCCAGCAGTTCCCCGGACACCCAAGAGACCCAGTACTTC.

The chain is built from TRBV4-3 and TRBJ2-5; no clear D. The CDR3 runs 14 residues. V lost 6 bases, J lost 5 bases, and 16 bases lay in between. Germline V gene sequence: CDR1 LGHNA, CDR2 YSLEER. The CDR3 loop reads CASSAQVGRETQYF. The CDR3 DNA reads TGCGCCAGCAGTGCCCAGGTGGGCAGGGAGACCCAGTACTTC.

Comment on this clone: The sample contains more than one DNA sequence encoding this CDR3. V is TRBV27 and J is TRBJ2-7, with unresolved D. This CDR3 is 12 amino acids long. Trimming pared 2 bases from V and 3 bases from J, leaving 5 bases between. CDR1 MNHEY and CDR2 SMNVEV come from the germline V gene (reference sequence). CDR3 nucleotides: TGTGCCAGCAGTTTACGAGGCTACGAGCAGTACTTC. This sequence encodes CASSLRGYEQYF.

This chain links TRBV6-5 with TRBJ1-2; no clear D gene. Per the germline V gene, CDR1 is MNHEY and CDR2 is SVGAGI. V lost 2 bases and J lost 0, with 10 bases in between. CDR3 length: 15 amino acids. The DNA of the CDR3 is TGTGCCAGCAGTTACCGTCGAGGTCCTAACTATGGCTACACCTTC. This encodes CASSYRRGPNYGYTF.

This chain joins TRBV7-3 and TRBJ2-3; maybe TRBD2 (7 bases). The CDR3 extends over 15 amino acids. Germline assignment: CDR1 SGHTA and CDR2 FQGTGA. V shed 6 bases and J shed 1 base, with 14 bases lying between them. The CDR3 loop is CASSRDGGRTDTQYF. DNA for the CDR3: TGTGCCAGCAGTCGTGACGGGGGGCGCACAGATACGCAGTATTTT.

J is TRBJ1-1 and V is TRBV18; the D is unclear. The V gene's germline CDR1 is KGHSH and CDR2 LQKENI. The CDR3 contains 14 residues. Deletions cut 1 base from V and 0 bases from J, with 6 bases between. The CDR3 region is CASSPQRVNTEAFF. The CDR3 DNA follows: TGTGCCAGCTCACCACAGCGGGTGAACACTGAAGCTTTCTTT.

This sequence joins TRBV7-2 and TRBJ1-2; D is uncertain. Trimming pared 1 base from V and 7 bases from J, leaving 16 bases between. The CDR3 totals 15 residues. Germline CDR1 and CDR2: SGHTA and FQGNSA. As DNA, the CDR3 is TGTGCCAGCAGCTTAGTAGAGCCAAGCCCCATTGGCTACACCTTC. Translation gives CASSLVEPSPIGYTF.

CDR3 nucleotide sequence: TGTGCCAGCAGTTTAGACAGAATCGAGCAGTTCTTC. This codes for CASSLDRIEQFF. The V and J genes are TRBV28 and TRBJ2-1; tentatively, D is TRBD1 (5 bases). The CDR3 spans 12 residues. Trimming removed 2 bases at V and 10 bases at J, with 9 bases between. CDR1 MDHEN and CDR2 SYDVKM come from the germline V gene.

The J gene is TRBJ2-1, the V gene TRBV4-3; 12 positions match TRBD2. Germline loops: CDR1 LGHNA, CDR2 YSLEER. J was trimmed by 5 bases and V by 1 base; bases with no gene match: 6. The CDR3 totals 17 residues. The chain's CDR3 is CASSQGTSGERDNEQFF. Here the CDR3 DNA reads TGCGCCAGCAGCCAAGGGACTAGCGGGGAAAGAGACAATGAGCAGTTCTTC.

In this sample, this clone turned up once. This chain connects TRBV28 to TRBJ2-5, with TRBD2 identical over 9 bases. V was clipped by 5 bases and J by 2 bases; unmatched bases: 12. Germline V gene lookup returns CDR1 MDHEN and CDR2 SYDVKM. The CDR3 is 17 amino acids. The CDR3: CASSNRGRGGPQETQYF. The CDR3 DNA is TGTGCCAGCAGTAACCGAGGGCGGGGGGGCCCGCAAGAGACCCAGTACTTC.

This chain uses TRBV6-1 with TRBJ2-7; 7 bases map to TRBD2. Germline V gene data show CDR1 as MNHNS and CDR2 as SASEGT. V was clipped by 5 bases and J by 5 bases; unmatched bases: 9. This CDR3 has 14 amino acids. The CDR3 DNA reads as TGTGCCAGCAGTCGGATAAGCGGGGCGGACGAGCAGTACTTC. Translating gives CASSRISGADEQYF.

V and J are TRBV6-5 and TRBJ1-2, with TRBD1 matching over 7 bases. Germline CDR1 reads MNHEY; CDR2 reads SVGAGI. This CDR3 has 15 amino acids. V gave up 2 bases and J gave up 0 bases; unmatched junction bases: 3. CDR3 DNA sequence: TGTGCCAGCAGTTACGGGACAGAAACTAACTATGGCTACACCTTC. Protein sequence: CASSYGTETNYGYTF.

The chain links TRBV4-3 to TRBJ1-6, with TRBD1 as a possible D gene (5 bases). The ends were cut back, 4 bases at V and 7 bases at J, with 8 bases in the middle. Germline V gene data show CDR1 as LGHNA and CDR2 as YSLEER. The CDR3 sequence is 13 residues long. The CDR3: CASSPDRNSPLHF. The DNA of the CDR3 is TGCGCCAGCAGCCCCGACAGAAATTCACCCCTCCACTTT.

This clone appeared a single time. The chain links TRBV10-3 to TRBJ2-7, with D perhaps TRBD1 (6 bases). Germline CDR1 reads ENHRY; CDR2 reads SYGVKD. With 5 bases removed from V and 3 bases from J, the gap between germline ends came to 11 bases. The CDR3 contains 13 residues. CDR3 coding DNA: TGTGCCATCAGTAGGACAGAGCTCTACGAGCAGTACTTC. Its translation: CAISRTELYEQYF.

V is TRBV7-2 and J is TRBJ1-5; D perhaps matches TRBD1 (5 bases). Germline V gives CDR1 SGHTA, CDR2 FQGNSA. V lost 1 base to trimming and J lost 3 bases, with 10 bases between them. CDR3 length equals 15 residues. This chain's CDR3 is CASSLGQSNNQPQHF. The CDR3 DNA sequence: TGTGCCAGCAGCTTAGGACAGTCTAACAATCAGCCCCAGCATTTT.